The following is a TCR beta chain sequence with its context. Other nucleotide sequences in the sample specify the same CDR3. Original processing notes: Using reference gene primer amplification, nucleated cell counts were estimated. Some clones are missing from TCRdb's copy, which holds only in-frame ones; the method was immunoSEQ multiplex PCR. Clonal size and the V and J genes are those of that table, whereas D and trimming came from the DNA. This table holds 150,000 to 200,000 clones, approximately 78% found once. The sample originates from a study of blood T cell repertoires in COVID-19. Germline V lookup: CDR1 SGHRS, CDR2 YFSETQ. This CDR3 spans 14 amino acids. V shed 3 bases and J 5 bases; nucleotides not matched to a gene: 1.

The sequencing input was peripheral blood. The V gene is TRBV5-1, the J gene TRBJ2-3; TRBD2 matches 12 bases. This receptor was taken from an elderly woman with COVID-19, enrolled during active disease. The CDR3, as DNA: TGCGCCAGCAGCTCGGGACTAGCGGGAGATACGCAGTATTTT. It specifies CASSSGLAGDTQYF.